This T cell receptor beta chain was profiled in a study of T cell responses to AZD1222 COVID-19 vaccine. The study, taken as a whole, reports: Most donors were white British and more were female, and clonal diversity was possibly underestimated.

This table comes from immunoSEQ multiplex PCR, and its TCRdb copy is limited to in-frame clones, with some not included. The sample shows under 150,000 clones, about 92% of them seen only once. A word on this clone: Its target is unknown.

The V and J ends lost 2 bases and 5 bases, in that order; junction bases with no gene match: 8. The CDR3 loop spans 16 amino acids. Germline V gene data show CDR1 as MNHNY and CDR2 as SVGAGI (reference sequence). The source material was peripheral blood, sampled 28 days after the second AZD1222 dose. This sequence originates from an adult who received the AZD1222 COVID-19 vaccine. The rearrangement links TRBV6-6 to TRBJ2-1, with 8 bases lining up with TRBD2. The CDR3: CASSYPTSGPDNEQFF. CDR3 DNA: TGTGCCAGCAGTTACCCAACTAGCGGTCCCGACAATGAGCAGTTCTTC.